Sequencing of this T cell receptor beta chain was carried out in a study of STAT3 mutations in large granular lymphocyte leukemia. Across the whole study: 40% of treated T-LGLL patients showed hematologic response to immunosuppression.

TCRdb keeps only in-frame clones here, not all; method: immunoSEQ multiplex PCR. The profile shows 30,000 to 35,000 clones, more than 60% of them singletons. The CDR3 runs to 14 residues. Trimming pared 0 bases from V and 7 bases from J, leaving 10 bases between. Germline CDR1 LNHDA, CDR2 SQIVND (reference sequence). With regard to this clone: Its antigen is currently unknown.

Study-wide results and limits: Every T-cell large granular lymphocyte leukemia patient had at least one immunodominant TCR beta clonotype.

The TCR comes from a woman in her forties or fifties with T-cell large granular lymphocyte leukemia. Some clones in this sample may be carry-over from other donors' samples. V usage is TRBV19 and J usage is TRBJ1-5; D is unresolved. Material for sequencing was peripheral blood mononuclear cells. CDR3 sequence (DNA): TGTGCCAGTAGTATAGAAGACACCCGGCAGCCCCAGCATTTT. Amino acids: CASSIEDTRQPQHF.